These 23 T cell receptor beta chains share one sample of origin, sequenced in a study of CD8+ T cells in alopecia areata. Reverse transcription of extracted RNA yielded cDNA, which provided the sequencing template. The table came from immunoSEQ multiplex PCR; TCRdb's copy has only in-frame clones and leaves some out. Seen here are about 160,000 clones, 60% to 75% observed once, and the top ten hold 13% to 15%. Stated treatment: oral pan-JAK inhibitor, 5-10 mg twice daily. The sequences come from CD4+ T cells sorted from blood, collected at week 24, from a patient treated with tofacitinib. The receptors here all came from a human donor with alopecia areata.

The chain couples TRBV29-1 to TRBJ1-2; D call uncertain. Germline assignment: CDR1 SQVTM and CDR2 ANQGSEA. V lost 7 bases to trimming and J lost 8 bases, with 17 bases between them. The CDR3 runs to 12 residues. CDR3 in DNA: TGCAGCGCCCCGGTTGTGGGAGGCGGCTACACCTTC. This encodes CSAPVVGGGYTF.

There are a few counts of this clone. CDR3 loop: CASSLLASYTDTQYF. In DNA form, the CDR3 reads TGTGCCAGCAGCTTACTAGCAAGCTACACAGATACGCAGTATTTT. The chain is built from TRBV7-9 and TRBJ2-3, with TRBD2 as a possible D gene (5 bases). Per the germline V gene, CDR1 is SEHNR and CDR2 is FQNEAQ (reference sequence). V lost 2 bases and J lost 2, with 11 bases in between. The CDR3 extends over 15 amino acids.

The chain combines TRBV5-1 with TRBJ2-3; maybe TRBD1 (6 bases). This CDR3 is 14 amino acids long. Trimming shortened V by 5 bases and J by 5 bases, and 15 bases separated the two germline ends. Germline CDR1 reads SGHRS; CDR2 reads YFSETQ. The CDR3: CASRESTGRDTQYF. The CDR3 bases are TGCGCCAGCAGGGAGTCGACAGGACGAGATACGCAGTATTTT.

The chain has TRBV9 and TRBJ1-2; TRBD1 is a possible D gene (5 bases). CDR3 length: 15 amino acids. Germline V gene data show CDR1 as SGDLS and CDR2 as YYNGEE. The ends were cut back, 0 bases at V and 4 bases at J, with 13 bases in the middle. CDR3 nucleotide sequence: TGTGCCAGCAGCGTAGGCGACAGTCTAAGCTATGGCTACACCTTC. Translated: CASSVGDSLSYGYTF.

This clone was seen more than once but under ten times. The chain couples TRBV29-1 to TRBJ2-5, with 14 bases fitting TRBD2. CDR1 is SQVTM and CDR2 is ANQGSEA in the germline V gene. After removal of 6 bases from V and 4 bases from J, the junction contained 13 bases not matched to a gene. The CDR3 length is 17 residues. CDR3 region: CSVAGTSGGLVGETQYF. The CDR3 DNA sequence: TGCAGCGTCGCTGGGACTAGCGGGGGCCTGGTGGGAGAGACCCAGTACTTC.

This clone was counted only a few times. V usage is TRBV5-6 and J usage is TRBJ2-1, with D unclear. The V end was cut by 0 bases, the J end by 7 bases, with 8 bases between. CDR3 length: 13 residues. Germline V gene lookup returns CDR1 SGHDT and CDR2 YYEEEE. As DNA, the CDR3 is TGTGCCAGCAGCTTGGATGTGACGAATGAGCAGTTCTTC. Translation: CASSLDVTNEQFF.

In its sample, this clone was seen once. The genes are TRBV4-2 and TRBJ1-5; TRBD1 matches 9 bases. The CDR3 consists of 16 residues. With 1 base clipped from V and 4 bases from J, the junction kept 5 bases outside the gene matches. The germline V gene has CDR1 LGHNA and CDR2 YNFKEQ. The CDR3 region has the DNA TGTGCCAGCAGCCAAGTCACAGGGGGCTATAATCAGCCCCAGCATTTT. It encodes CASSQVTGGYNQPQHF.

The J gene is TRBJ2-3, the V gene TRBV5-6, with TRBD2 matching over 9 bases. Germline V CDR1 and CDR2: SGHDT, YYEEEE. J was trimmed by 0 bases and V by 4 bases; bases with no gene match: 3. The CDR3 totals 15 residues. CDR3 sequence reads: CASSPGLASTDTQYF. The DNA for the CDR3 is TGTGCCAGCAGCCCGGGACTAGCTAGCACAGATACGCAGTATTTT.

The chain couples TRBV4-2 to TRBJ1-1; 9 bases are shared with TRBD1. The germline V gene has CDR1 LGHNA and CDR2 YNFKEQ. With 4 bases clipped from V and 1 base from J, the junction kept 4 bases outside the gene matches. The CDR3 is made up of 15 amino acids. The CDR3 spells CASSPQTGGNTEAFF. Written as DNA, the CDR3 is TGTGCCAGCAGCCCGCAGACAGGGGGGAACACTGAAGCTTTCTTT.

In its sample, this clone was seen a few times. V usage is TRBV10-3 and J usage is TRBJ2-5; D perhaps matches TRBD2 (5 bases). The CDR3 is 15 amino acids. Between the trimmed V and J ends, which lost 0 bases and 9 bases, there was a span of 17 bases. Per germline, CDR1 ENHRY and CDR2 SYGVKD. The CDR3 reads CAISESRGEGDAQYF. CDR3 bases: TGTGCCATCAGTGAGTCCCGAGGTGAGGGAGACGCCCAGTACTTC.

The chain is built from TRBV5-6 and TRBJ1-5; D is unclear. The germline V gene encodes CDR1 SGHDT and CDR2 YYEEEE. This CDR3 is built from 14 residues. V dropped 3 bases and J dropped 5 bases, with 12 bases sitting between them. The CDR3 DNA follows: TGTGCCAGCAGCTATGGACTCTCGGATCAGCCCCAGCATTTT. This sequence encodes CASSYGLSDQPQHF.

The chain couples TRBV6-5 to TRBJ1-1, with 8 bases fitting TRBD1. The junction had 7 bases not matched to a gene; V was cut back by 9 bases and J by 4 bases. This CDR3 region has 13 residues. From germline, CDR1 is MNHEY and CDR2 SVGAGI. CDR3 DNA: TGTGCCAGTAGACAGGGGAGGATCACTGAAGCTTTCTTT. Translating gives CASRQGRITEAFF.

This clone turned up a few times. The chain employs TRBV5-1 and TRBJ2-7, with TRBD1 matching over 10 bases. The CDR3 runs to 14 residues. CDR1 and CDR2 from the germline V gene are SGHRS and YFSETQ. V dropped 3 bases and J dropped 2; count of bases not matched to a gene: 2. CDR3 protein: CASSWTGGTYEQYF. Here the CDR3 DNA reads TGCGCCAGCAGCTGGACAGGGGGAACCTACGAGCAGTACTTC.

V and J are TRBV30 and TRBJ1-2; 12 bases fit TRBD1. The CDR3 is made up of 14 amino acids. Germline values: CDR1 GTSNPN, CDR2 SVGIG (reference sequence). The J segment lost 1 base and the V segment lost 5 bases, leaving 2 bases of the junction unmatched. The CDR3 sequence: CAWGDRGHNYGYTF. The CDR3 DNA is TGTGCCTGGGGGGACAGGGGGCATAACTATGGCTACACCTTC.

The V and J genes are TRBV4-1 and TRBJ2-5; maybe TRBD1 (6 bases). The CDR3 covers 14 residues. The germline CDR1 and CDR2 sequences are MGHRA and YSYEKL. The V and J ends lost 4 bases and 11 bases respectively, with 20 bases between them. CDR3 bases: TGCGCCAGCAGCCCTCGACCAGGGGTAGAGGAGCAGTACTTC. Translated, it gives CASSPRPGVEEQYF.

The chain couples TRBV25-1 to TRBJ2-6; possible D gene TRBD2, 5 bases. The germline V and J ends were trimmed by 5 bases and 4 bases, with 9 bases remaining between them. CDR1 and CDR2 (germline): MGHDK, SYGVNS. The CDR3 contains 14 residues. As DNA, the CDR3 is TGTGCCAGCAGTTCTAGCACAGGGGCCAACGTCCTGACTTTC. This gives the protein CASSSSTGANVLTF.

The V gene is TRBV18, the J gene TRBJ2-3, with D possibly matching TRBD1 (6 bases). CDR1 is KGHSH and CDR2 is LQKENI in the germline V gene. The germline V and J ends were trimmed by 3 bases and 2 bases, with 18 bases remaining between them. The CDR3 is 17 amino acids. This chain's CDR3 is CASSPDRIKRLTDTQYF. For the CDR3, the DNA is TGTGCCAGCTCACCGGACAGAATCAAACGTCTCACAGATACGCAGTATTTT.

This clone has only a few counts. An end of the junction does not agree with germline; a read error may underlie this. The V and J genes are TRBV7-8 and TRBJ2-7, with D perhaps matching TRBD2 (5 bases). The germline CDR1 and CDR2 sequences are SGHVS and FQNEAQ. CDR3 length: 11 residues. Written as DNA, the CDR3 is TGTGCCAGCAGCCTAGCTGTCGAGCAGTACTTC. Its translation is CASSLAVEQYF.

The gene calls are TRBV6-5 and TRBJ2-1; the match to TRBD2 covers 9 bases. Losses at the gene ends were 0 bases for V and 4 bases for J; bases not matched to a gene: 1. This CDR3 region has 15 residues. From germline, CDR1 is MNHEY and CDR2 SVGAGI. CDR3 amino acids: CASSYSAGGYNEQFF. As DNA, the CDR3 is TGTGCCAGCAGTTACTCAGCGGGGGGATACAATGAGCAGTTCTTC.

The chain links TRBV7-9 to TRBJ2-5; D gene unclear. Germline lookup yields CDR1 SEHNR and CDR2 FQNEAQ (reference sequence). This CDR3 has 12 amino acids. Trimming pared 4 bases from V and 5 bases from J, leaving 8 bases between. The CDR3 DNA is TGTGCCAGCAGCTCGGTCGGCGAGACCCAGTACTTC. Protein: CASSSVGETQYF. The variable domain in full, completed from reference TRBV7-9 and TRBJ2-5, reads DTGVSQNPRHKITKRGQNVTFRCDPISEHNRLYWYRQTLGQGPEFLTYFQNEAQLEKSRLLSDRFSAERPKGSFSTLEIQRTEQGDSAMYLCASSSVGETQYFGPGTRLLVL.

This sequence joins TRBV5-4 and TRBJ1-2; tentatively, D is TRBD1 (5 bases). The germline CDR1 and CDR2 sequences are SGHNT and YYREEE (reference sequence). Trimming left V 4 bases short and J 2 bases short, with 12 bases between. CDR3 size: 14 residues. The CDR3 sequence is CASSLMGENYGYTF. In nucleotides, the CDR3 is TGTGCCAGCAGCCTGATGGGGGAGAACTATGGCTACACCTTC. Filled out from reference TRBV5-4 and TRBJ1-2, the complete variable domain reads ETGVTQSPTHLIKTRGQQVTLRCSSQSGHNTVSWYQQALGQGPQFIFQYYREEENGRGNFPPRFSGLQFPNYSSELNVNALELDDSALYLCASSLMGENYGYTFGSGTRLTVV.

V usage is TRBV2 and J usage is TRBJ2-5; D not certain. Trimming took off 6 bases at V and 2 bases at J, with 10 bases between the two ends. CDR1 and CDR2 from the germline V gene are SNHLY and FYNNEI. CDR3 size: 13 residues. The chain's CDR3 is CASSSDLQETQYF. In nucleotides, the CDR3 is TGTGCCAGCAGCAGCGACCTTCAAGAGACCCAGTACTTC.

The chain is built from TRBV2 and TRBJ1-5; maybe TRBD1 (5 bases). Germline CDR1 is SNHLY and CDR2 is FYNNEI. V dropped 4 bases and J dropped 7 bases, with 14 bases sitting between them. The CDR3 runs to 14 residues. The CDR3 here is CASSGGRTRQPQHF. In DNA form, the CDR3 reads TGTGCCAGCAGTGGGGGAAGGACAAGGCAGCCCCAGCATTTT. The whole variable domain, filled in from reference TRBV2 and TRBJ1-5, reads EPEVTQTPSHQVTQMGQEVILRCVPISNHLYFYWYRQILGQKVEFLVSFYNNEISEKSEIFDDQFSVERPDGSNFTLKIRSTKLEDSAMYFCASSGGRTRQPQHFGDGTRLSIL.